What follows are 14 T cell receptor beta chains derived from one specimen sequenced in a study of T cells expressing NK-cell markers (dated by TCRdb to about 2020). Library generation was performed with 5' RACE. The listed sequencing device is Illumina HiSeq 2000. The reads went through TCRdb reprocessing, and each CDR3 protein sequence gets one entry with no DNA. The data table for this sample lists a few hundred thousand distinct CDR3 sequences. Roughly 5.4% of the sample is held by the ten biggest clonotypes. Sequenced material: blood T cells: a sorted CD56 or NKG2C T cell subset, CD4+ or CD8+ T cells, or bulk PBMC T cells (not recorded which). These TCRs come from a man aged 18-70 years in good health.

CDR3 amino acids: CASSSEQGPYEQYF. The chain links TRBV5-6 to TRBJ2-7. The germline V gene encodes CDR1 SGHDT and CDR2 YYEEEE. This CDR3 region has 14 residues.

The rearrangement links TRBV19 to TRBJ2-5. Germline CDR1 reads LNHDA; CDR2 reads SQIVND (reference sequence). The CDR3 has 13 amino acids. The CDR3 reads CASSQWAQETQYF.

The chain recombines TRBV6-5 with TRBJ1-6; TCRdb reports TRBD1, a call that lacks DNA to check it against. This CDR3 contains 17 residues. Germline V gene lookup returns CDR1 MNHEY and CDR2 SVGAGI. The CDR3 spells CASSYTRGRNANSPLHF.

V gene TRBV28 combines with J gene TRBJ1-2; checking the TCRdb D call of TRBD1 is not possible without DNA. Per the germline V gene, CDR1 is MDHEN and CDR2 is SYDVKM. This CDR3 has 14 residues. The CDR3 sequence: CASRSSGQNYGYTF.

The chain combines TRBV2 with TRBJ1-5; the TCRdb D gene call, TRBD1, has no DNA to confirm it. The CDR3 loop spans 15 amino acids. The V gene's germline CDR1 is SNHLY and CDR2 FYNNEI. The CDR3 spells CASSRTQDSNQPQHF.

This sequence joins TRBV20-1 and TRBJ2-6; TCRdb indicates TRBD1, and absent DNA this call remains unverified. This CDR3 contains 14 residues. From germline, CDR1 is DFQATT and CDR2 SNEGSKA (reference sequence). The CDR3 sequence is CSAGGGSGANVLTF.

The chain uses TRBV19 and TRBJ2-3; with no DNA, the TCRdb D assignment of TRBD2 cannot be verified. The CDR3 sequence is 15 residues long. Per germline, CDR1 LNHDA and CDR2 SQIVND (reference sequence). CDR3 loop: CASSIGTSSTDTQYF.

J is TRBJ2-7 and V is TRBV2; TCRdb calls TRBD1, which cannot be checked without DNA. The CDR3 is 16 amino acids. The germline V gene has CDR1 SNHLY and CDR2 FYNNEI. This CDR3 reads CASSSSSGQGAYEQYF.

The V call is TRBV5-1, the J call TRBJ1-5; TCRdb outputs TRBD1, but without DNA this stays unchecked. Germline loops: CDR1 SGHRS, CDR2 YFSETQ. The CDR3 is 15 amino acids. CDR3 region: CASSLNGQHNQPQHF. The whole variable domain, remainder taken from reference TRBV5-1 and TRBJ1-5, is KAGVTQTPRYLIKTRGQQVTLSCSPISGHRSVSWYQQTPGQGLQFLFEYFSETQRNKGNFPGRFSGRQFSNSRSEMNVSTLELGDSALYLCASSLNGQHNQPQHFGDGTRLSIL.

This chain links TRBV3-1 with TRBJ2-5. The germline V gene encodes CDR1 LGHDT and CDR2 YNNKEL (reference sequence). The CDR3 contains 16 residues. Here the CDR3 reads CASSLREGFPQETQYF.

CDR3 residues: CASSDGGLSNQPQHF. The chain has TRBV19 and TRBJ1-5. Germline-derived CDR1 and CDR2 are LNHDA and SQIVND (reference sequence). This CDR3 region has 15 residues.

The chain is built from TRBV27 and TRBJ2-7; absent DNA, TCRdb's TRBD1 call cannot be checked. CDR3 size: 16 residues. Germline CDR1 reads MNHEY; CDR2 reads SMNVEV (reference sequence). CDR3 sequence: CASSSRRGQGSYEQYF.

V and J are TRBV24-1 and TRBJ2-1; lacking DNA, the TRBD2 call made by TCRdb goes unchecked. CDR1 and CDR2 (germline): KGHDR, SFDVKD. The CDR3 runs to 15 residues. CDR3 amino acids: CATSARGGRSNEQFF.

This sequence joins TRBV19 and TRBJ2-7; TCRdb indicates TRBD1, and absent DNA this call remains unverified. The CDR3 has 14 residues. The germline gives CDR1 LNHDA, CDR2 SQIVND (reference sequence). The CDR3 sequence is CASSDRGPPYEQYF.